The rows below give T cell receptor beta chains drawn from one sample of a study of T-cell reconstitution after alpha-beta-depleted transplantation in children. TCRdb reprocessed the PCR reads with MiXCR, giving one entry per CDR3 protein. The sample carries approximately 150,000 distinct CDR3 sequences, 8.5% to 10% recorded once. The specimen was PBMCs, mostly from graft donor cells, collected 180 days after TCRalphabeta/CD19-depleted stem cell transplant. These receptors were obtained from a female patient aged 2-15 years who had a stem cell transplant for congenital amegakaryocytic thrombocytopenia, so the T cells may come from the graft donor. Both conserved end residues are part of each CDR3. A D gene is named only where the DNA matches it firmly.

CDR3 protein: CASSRPSGMGTGELFF
J gene: TRBJ2-2
D gene: TRBD2
V gene: TRBV27

CDR3 protein: CSATGQRNTGELFF
J gene: TRBJ2-2
D gene: .
V gene: TRBV20-1

CDR3 protein: CSANERDRTDTQYF
J gene: TRBJ2-3
D gene: TRBD2
V gene: TRBV20-1

CDR3 protein: CASSLGGGSYNEQFF
J gene: TRBJ2-1
D gene: TRBD2
V gene: TRBV27

CDR3 protein: CSAKKNTEAFF
J gene: TRBJ1-1
D gene: .
V gene: TRBV20-1

CDR3 protein: CASSNPDLTEQFF
J gene: TRBJ2-1
D gene: .
V gene: TRBV7-3

CDR3 protein: CASSSAGENYGYTF
J gene: TRBJ1-2
D gene: .
V gene: TRBV12-3/TRBV12-4

CDR3 protein: CASSTLQGRGTEAFF
J gene: TRBJ1-1
D gene: .
V gene: TRBV21-1

CDR3 protein: CAITRGGTNEQFF
J gene: TRBJ2-1
D gene: .
V gene: TRBV10-3

CDR3 protein: CSVLEVDTEAFF
J gene: TRBJ1-1
D gene: .
V gene: TRBV29-1

CDR3 protein: CASSFRVLYF
J gene: TRBJ2-7
D gene: .
V gene: TRBV28

CDR3 protein: CASSSYSNQPQHF
J gene: TRBJ1-5
D gene: .
V gene: TRBV7-2

CDR3 protein: CSARPTGRVYTGELFF
J gene: TRBJ2-2
D gene: TRBD2
V gene: TRBV20-1

CDR3 protein: CATSSRRGETQYF
J gene: TRBJ2-5
D gene: .
V gene: TRBV15

CDR3 protein: CASSSLGRAAYGYTF
J gene: TRBJ1-2
D gene: .
V gene: TRBV12-3/TRBV12-4

CDR3 protein: CASSPSGEGFRGYTF
J gene: TRBJ1-2
D gene: .
V gene: TRBV27

CDR3 protein: CASTVTGTDSETQYF
J gene: TRBJ2-5
D gene: TRBD1
V gene: TRBV6-1

CDR3 protein: CASRDREYGDTQYF
J gene: TRBJ2-3
D gene: TRBD1
V gene: TRBV7-8

CDR3 protein: CASTWDGAGDTQYF
J gene: TRBJ2-3
D gene: .
V gene: TRBV12-3/TRBV12-4

CDR3 protein: CSVGGGTYEQYF
J gene: TRBJ2-7
D gene: .
V gene: TRBV29-1

CDR3 protein: CAISPFTRDTQYF
J gene: TRBJ2-3
D gene: .
V gene: TRBV10-3

CDR3 protein: CAWDRGMPTGELFF
J gene: TRBJ2-2
D gene: TRBD1
V gene: TRBV30

CDR3 protein: CSVASGTFTDTQYF
J gene: TRBJ2-3
D gene: .
V gene: TRBV29-1

CDR3 protein: CASTTQTGPFEAQHF
J gene: TRBJ1-5
D gene: TRBD1
V gene: TRBV28

CDR3 protein: CASSQDRGSYGYTF
J gene: TRBJ1-2
D gene: TRBD1
V gene: TRBV4-1

CDR3 protein: CSAGGTSGMSSYNEQFF
J gene: TRBJ2-1
D gene: TRBD2
V gene: TRBV20-1

CDR3 protein: CASAARISYNEQFF
J gene: TRBJ2-1
D gene: .
V gene: TRBV7-2

CDR3 protein: CASSHTQGYEQYF
J gene: TRBJ2-7
D gene: .
V gene: TRBV4-1

CDR3 protein: CSANPLAAGSYEQYF
J gene: TRBJ2-7
D gene: TRBD2
V gene: TRBV20-1

CDR3 protein: CSASGPDRANQPQHF
J gene: TRBJ1-5
D gene: TRBD1
V gene: TRBV20-1

CDR3 protein: CASSSAGDPFVLNYGYTF
J gene: TRBJ1-2
D gene: .
V gene: TRBV5-1

CDR3 protein: CSARGQGGQFGEQYF
J gene: TRBJ2-7
D gene: TRBD1
V gene: TRBV20-1

CDR3 protein: CSARRTGLYEQYF
J gene: TRBJ2-7
D gene: TRBD1
V gene: TRBV20-1

CDR3 protein: CASSQGTSGSLGNEQFF
J gene: TRBJ2-1
D gene: TRBD2
V gene: TRBV4-2

CDR3 protein: CSVPWPSGIAYNEQFF
J gene: TRBJ2-1
D gene: TRBD2
V gene: TRBV29-1

CDR3 protein: CASSQEHFLTDPPGTGELFF
J gene: TRBJ2-2
D gene: .
V gene: TRBV14

CDR3 protein: CASSESPGLAGGLCEQYF
J gene: TRBJ2-7
D gene: TRBD2
V gene: TRBV6-1

CDR3 protein: CASSDRATSGAPYEQYF
J gene: TRBJ2-7
D gene: TRBD2
V gene: TRBV25-1

CDR3 protein: CASSIGVETEAFF
J gene: TRBJ1-1
D gene: .
V gene: TRBV19